The 8 T cell receptor beta chains presented below share a single source sample, sequenced in a study of shared clonotypes between healthy human individuals. The repertoire was sequenced with immunoSEQ multiplex PCR; TCRdb's copy has only in-frame clones and lacks some. This table has fewer than 700,000 clones, around three quarters appearing once. Sequenced material: PBMCs. The receptors were sampled from a woman aged 40-49 years in good health. Some clones in this sample may be carry-over from other donors' samples.

This clone was picked up many times. The V gene is TRBV27, the J gene TRBJ2-2; D remains unclear. The CDR3 loop spans 13 amino acids. The ends were cut back, 3 bases at V and 4 bases at J, with 6 bases in the middle. Germline V gene sequence: CDR1 MNHEY, CDR2 SMNVEV (reference sequence). CDR3 protein: CASSFLGTGELFF. The DNA of the CDR3 is TGTGCCAGCAGTTTCTTGGGCACCGGGGAGCTGTTTTTT.

This clone turned up a few times. The chain is built from TRBV28 and TRBJ2-7; the match to TRBD1 covers 7 bases. CDR3 size: 15 residues. The ends lost 4 bases at V and 3 bases at J; junction bases unmatched: 9. CDR1 and CDR2 (germline): MDHEN, SYDVKM. CDR3 DNA sequence: TGTGCCAGCAGTTCTATGGACAGGTGGGTCTACGAGCAGTACTTC. Its translation: CASSSMDRWVYEQYF.

V is TRBV28 and J is TRBJ2-1; tentatively, D is TRBD2 (6 bases). Trimming removed 6 bases from V and 10 bases from J, with 25 bases in between. The V gene's germline CDR1 is MDHEN and CDR2 SYDVKM. This CDR3 has 16 residues. In DNA, the CDR3 is TGTGCCAGCAGCCCCGCGGGGCTCTACCGCCAACAAGAGCAGTTCTTC. It yields the protein CASSPAGLYRQQEQFF.

The chain carries TRBV29-1 and TRBJ2-5; 8 nucleotides match TRBD2. CDR1 is SQVTM, CDR2 ANQGSEA, per germline. This CDR3 has 13 residues. Losses at the gene ends were 4 bases for V and 4 bases for J; bases not matched to a gene: 5. This CDR3 is CSVASGGPETQYF. Here the CDR3 DNA reads TGCAGCGTTGCCTCGGGGGGGCCAGAGACCCAGTACTTC.

The rearrangement joins TRBV28 to TRBJ1-2, with D unclear. V was clipped by 6 bases and J by 2 bases, with 7 bases between them. This CDR3 is 12 amino acids long. From germline, CDR1 is MDHEN and CDR2 SYDVKM. The CDR3 reads CASRPSNYGYTF. The CDR3 bases are TGTGCCAGCAGGCCGTCAAACTATGGCTACACCTTC.

The chain links TRBV7-3 to TRBJ2-2; 10 nucleotides match TRBD1. The CDR3 has 14 residues. Trimming removed 5 bases from V and 7 bases from J; junction bases left unmatched: 4. CDR1 is SGHTA and CDR2 is FQGTGA in the germline V gene. This CDR3 reads CASSPGQGSGELFF. As DNA, the CDR3 is TGTGCCAGCAGCCCGGGACAGGGGAGCGGGGAGCTGTTTTTT.

This sequence joins TRBV7-8 and TRBJ2-2; no firm D call. V lost 5 bases, J lost 3 bases, and 7 bases lay in between. Per the germline V gene, CDR1 is SGHVS and CDR2 is FQNEAQ. The length of the CDR3 is 13 residues. In DNA, the CDR3 is TGTGCCAGCAGCCTCCCGTACACCGGGGAGCTGTTTTTT. Protein: CASSLPYTGELFF.

The genes are TRBV9 and TRBJ2-1, with TRBD2 identical over 7 bases. Germline V gene lookup returns CDR1 SGDLS and CDR2 YYNGEE. V trimming: 1 base; J trimming: 9 bases; junction bases outside the gene matches: 7. The CDR3 is 14 amino acids. CDR3 loop: CASSVSGTGVEQFF. CDR3 DNA sequence: TGTGCCAGCAGCGTAAGCGGGACGGGAGTTGAGCAGTTCTTC.